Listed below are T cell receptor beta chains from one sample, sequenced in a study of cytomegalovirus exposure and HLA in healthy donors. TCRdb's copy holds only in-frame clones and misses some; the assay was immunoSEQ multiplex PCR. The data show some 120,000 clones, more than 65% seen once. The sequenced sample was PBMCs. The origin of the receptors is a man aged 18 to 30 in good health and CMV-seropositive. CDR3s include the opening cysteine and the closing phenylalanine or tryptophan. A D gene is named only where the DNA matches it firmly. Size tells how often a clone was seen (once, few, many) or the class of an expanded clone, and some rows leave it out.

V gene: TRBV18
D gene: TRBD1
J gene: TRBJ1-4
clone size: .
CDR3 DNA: TGTGCCAGCGGGGACAGACGGAATGAAAAACTGTTTTTT
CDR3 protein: CASGDRRNEKLFF

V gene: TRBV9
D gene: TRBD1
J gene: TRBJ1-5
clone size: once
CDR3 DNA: TGTGCCAGCAGCGTAGATACAGGGGAGAGTCAGCCCCAGCATTTT
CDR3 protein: CASSVDTGESQPQHF

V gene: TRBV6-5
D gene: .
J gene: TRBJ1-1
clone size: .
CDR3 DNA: TGTGCCAGCATCAGGGCCTCTAGAAACACTGAAGCTTTCTTT
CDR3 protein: CASIRASRNTEAFF

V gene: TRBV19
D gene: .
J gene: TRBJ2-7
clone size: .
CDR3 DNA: TGTGCCAGTAGTATCCAGGTCTCCTACGAGCAGTACTTC
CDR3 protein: CASSIQVSYEQYF

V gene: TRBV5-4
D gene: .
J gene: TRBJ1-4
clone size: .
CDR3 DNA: TGTGCCAGCAGCTTCACACAGGGCGTCGGGGAAAAACTGTTTTTT
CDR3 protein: CASSFTQGVGEKLFF

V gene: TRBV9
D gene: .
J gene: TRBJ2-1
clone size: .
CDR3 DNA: .
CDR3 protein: CASSVGSGTSGRMLFF

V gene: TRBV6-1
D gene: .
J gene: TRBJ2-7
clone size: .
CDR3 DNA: TGTGCCAGCAGGCGACAGCAATACGAGCAGTACTTC
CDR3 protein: CASRRQQYEQYF

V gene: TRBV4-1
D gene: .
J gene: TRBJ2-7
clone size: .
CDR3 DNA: TGCGCCAGCAGCCACCAAGGACGGGGGACCTACGAGCAGTACTTC
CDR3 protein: CASSHQGRGTYEQYF

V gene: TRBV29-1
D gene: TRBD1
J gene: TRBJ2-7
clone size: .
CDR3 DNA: TGCAGCGTTGAAGAACCCGACAGGGGTCGCTCCTACGAGCAGTACTTC
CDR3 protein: CSVEEPDRGRSYEQYF

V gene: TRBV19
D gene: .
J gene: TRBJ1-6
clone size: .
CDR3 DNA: TGTGCCAGTAGTATAGTTCCCGCAGGGCCTAATTCACCCCTCCACTTT
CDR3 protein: CASSIVPAGPNSPLHF

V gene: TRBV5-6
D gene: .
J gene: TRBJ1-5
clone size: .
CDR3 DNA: TGTGCCAGCAGCTCCGGGGGGGCTAATCAGCCCCAGCATTTT
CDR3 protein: CASSSGGANQPQHF

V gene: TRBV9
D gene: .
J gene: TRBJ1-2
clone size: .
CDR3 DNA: TGTGCCAGCAGCTCGACCCAGGACTATGGCTACACCTTC
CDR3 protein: CASSSTQDYGYTF

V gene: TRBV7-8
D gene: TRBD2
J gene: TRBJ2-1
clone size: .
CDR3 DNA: TGTGCCAGCAGCGCTCTTGCGGGAGGGTTCTTGGATGAGCAGTTCTTC
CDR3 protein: CASSALAGGFLDEQFF

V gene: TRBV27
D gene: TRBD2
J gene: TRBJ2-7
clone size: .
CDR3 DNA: TGTGCCAGCAGTAGGACTAGCGGGATGTACTACGAGCAGTACTTC
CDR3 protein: CASSRTSGMYYEQYF

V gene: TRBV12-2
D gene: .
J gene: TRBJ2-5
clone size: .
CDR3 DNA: TGTGCAAGTCGCATTTCTATGCAGGGTGTACGGGCGGAGACCCAGTACTTC
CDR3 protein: CASRISMQGVRAETQYF

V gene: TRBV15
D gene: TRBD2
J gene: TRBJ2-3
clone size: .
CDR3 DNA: TGTGCCACCAGCAGAGCTCTAGCGGGGGGAACAGATACGCAGTATTTT
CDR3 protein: CATSRALAGGTDTQYF

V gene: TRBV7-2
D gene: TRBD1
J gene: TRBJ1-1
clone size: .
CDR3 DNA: TGTGCCAGCAGCTCAACCAACAGGGGAACTGAAGCTTTCTTT
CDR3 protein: CASSSTNRGTEAFF

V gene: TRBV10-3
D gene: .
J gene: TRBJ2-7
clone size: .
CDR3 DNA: TGTGCCATCGGACGGGGGGCGTACGAGCAGTACTTC
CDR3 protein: CAIGRGAYEQYF

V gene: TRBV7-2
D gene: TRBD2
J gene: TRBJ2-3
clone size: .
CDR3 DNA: TGTGCCAGCAGCCGGACTAGCGGGAGGGGAGATACGCAGTATTTT
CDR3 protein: CASSRTSGRGDTQYF

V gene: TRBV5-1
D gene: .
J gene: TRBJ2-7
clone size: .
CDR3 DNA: TGCGCCAGCAGCTTGACAGGGTATAACGAGCAGTACTTC
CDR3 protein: CASSLTGYNEQYF

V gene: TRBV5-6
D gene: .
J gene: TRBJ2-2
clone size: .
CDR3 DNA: TGTGCCAGCAGCTTCCCAGGGGAGGGCACCGGGGAGCTGTTTTTT
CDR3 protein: CASSFPGEGTGELFF

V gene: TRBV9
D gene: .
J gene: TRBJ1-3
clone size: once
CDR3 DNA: TGTGCCAGCAGCGGGGGAGGCTCTGGAAACACCATATATTTT
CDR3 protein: CASSGGGSGNTIYF

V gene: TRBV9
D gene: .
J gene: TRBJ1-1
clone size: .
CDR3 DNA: TGTGCCAGCAGCGTAGGCCGGGGTGGGGGGGCTCGGACTGAAGCTTTCTTT
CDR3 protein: CASSVGRGGGARTEAFF

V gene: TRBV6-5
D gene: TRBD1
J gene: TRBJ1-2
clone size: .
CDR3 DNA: TGTGCCAGCACTAATCGACAGGGAGGCTATGGCTACACCTTC
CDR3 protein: CASTNRQGGYGYTF

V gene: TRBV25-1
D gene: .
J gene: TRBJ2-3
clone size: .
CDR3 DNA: TGTGCCAGCACGTGGCAGGGCTCAGATACGCAGTATTTT
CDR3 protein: CASTWQGSDTQYF

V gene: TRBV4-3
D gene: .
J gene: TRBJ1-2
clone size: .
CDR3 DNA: TGCGCCAGCAGCCAAGAGGGCAGGGGAGATGGCTACACCTTC
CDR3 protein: CASSQEGRGDGYTF

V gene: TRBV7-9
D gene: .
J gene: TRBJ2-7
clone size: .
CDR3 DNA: TGTTCCAGCAGCTCCGGGGTATACGAGCAGTACTTC
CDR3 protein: CSSSSGVYEQYF

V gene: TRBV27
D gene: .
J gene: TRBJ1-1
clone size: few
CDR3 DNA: TGTGCCAGCAGTCTCCAGGACAGCACTGAAGCTTTCTTT
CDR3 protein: CASSLQDSTEAFF

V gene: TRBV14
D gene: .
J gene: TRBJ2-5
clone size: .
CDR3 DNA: TGTGCCAGCAGCCGTCGGGTCCCACTGCTACAAGAGACCCAGTACTTC
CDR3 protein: CASSRRVPLLQETQYF

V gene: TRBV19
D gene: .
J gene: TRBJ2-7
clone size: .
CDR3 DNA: TGTGCCAGTAGTACCGGACTGAAAACTTCCTGCGAGCAGTACTTC
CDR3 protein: CASSTGLKTSCEQYF